The clone carrying this T cell receptor (beta chain) showed up just a few times. Its target is unknown. Averaging around 110 mL, one heparinised blood draw came from each individual donor. Sorted populations all had greater than 98% purity. This sample stems from a study of beta chain features in type 1 diabetes. Notes on the study in general: Here, the possible influence of HLA type (on TCRB rearrangement) remained unresolved. Moderately but significantly shorter TCRB CDR3s were found in Type 1 diabetes patients in all four CD4+ subsets. The naive, central memory and Treg TCRB repertoires looked more alike in patients than they did in healthy donors.

The germline CDR1 and CDR2 sequences are SGHTA and FQGNSA. Trimming took 1 base from V and 0 from J, leaving 13 bases between them. CDR3 length equals 16 residues. Of the isolated RNA, all was reverse transcribed, and so the sequenced material was expressed TCRB transcripts. The data were produced by immunoSEQ multiplex PCR, yet TCRdb's version contains in-frame clones alone and is incomplete. Seen here are 500,000 to 800,000 clones, roughly 12% observed once, and the top ten hold around 0.12%. This chain connects TRBV7-2 to TRBJ2-7; perhaps TRBD1 as D (6 bases). Sequencing was carried out using naive CD4+ T cells from blood. This sequence was found in a man aged 25 to 45 with type 1 diabetes. CDR3 DNA sequence: TGTGCCAGCAGCTTAGTCGGAACAGGGAGCTCCTACGAGCAGTACTTC. Its protein is CASSLVGTGSSYEQYF.